This TCR beta chain was sequenced during a study of T-cell reconstitution after alpha-beta-depleted transplantation in children. Unique molecular identifiers were incorporated when the TCRbeta library was constructed. TCRdb itself ran the PCR reads through MiXCR, one entry per CDR3 protein. The table has 300,000 or so distinct CDR3 sequences, 23% seen once. V lost 3 bases to trimming and J lost 4 bases, with 6 bases between them. The germline CDR1 and CDR2 sequences are MNHEY and SMNVEV (reference sequence). This CDR3 is 12 amino acids long. The study, taken as a whole, reports: Several hundred expanded graft clones reportedly were the source of alpha-beta T cells about two months after transplant. Surviving recipient T cells and thymic progenitors underlay high day-60 TCRbeta diversity in some patients. Newly produced T cells mostly provided counts and TCRbeta diversity after one year, as hyperexpanded clones declined.

This clonotype was seen a handful of times. Its antigen is undetermined. The TCR originated in a male patient under 18 who had a stem cell transplant for acute lymphoblastic leukemia, so the T cells may come from the graft donor. The material sequenced was PBMCs, mostly from graft donor cells, taken 180 days after TCRalphabeta/CD19-depleted stem cell transplant. This chain uses TRBV27 with TRBJ1-2; the D gene is possibly TRBD1 (5 bases). The CDR3 sequence is CASSFQGYGYTF. CDR3 coding DNA: TGTGCCAGCAGTTTCCAGGGCTATGGCTACACCTTC.